This T cell receptor (beta chain) was profiled in a study of cytomegalovirus exposure and HLA in healthy donors. Researchers ran the PCR with 60 Vbeta and 13 Jbeta primers. The method was immunoSEQ multiplex PCR; TCRdb's version includes in-frame clones alone and lacks a portion of them. The sample records some 190,000 clones, around 76% being singletons. With respect to this clone: Its antigen is undetermined.

Germline V gene sequence: CDR1 SGHDT, CDR2 YYEEEE. The J segment lost 3 bases and the V segment lost 3 bases, leaving 0 bases of the junction unmatched. The length of the CDR3 is 13 residues. Notes on the study in general: For presence/absence analyses, sequencing depth was assumed to be roughly uniform across donors.

This receptor was taken from a man aged 40-49 years in good health and CMV-seronegative. The sequenced material came from PBMCs. This chain uses TRBV5-6 with TRBJ2-7; TRBD2 aligns across 10 bases. In DNA form, the CDR3 reads TGTGCCAGCAGCTGGACTAGCGGCTACGAGCAGTACTTC. This codes for CASSWTSGYEQYF.